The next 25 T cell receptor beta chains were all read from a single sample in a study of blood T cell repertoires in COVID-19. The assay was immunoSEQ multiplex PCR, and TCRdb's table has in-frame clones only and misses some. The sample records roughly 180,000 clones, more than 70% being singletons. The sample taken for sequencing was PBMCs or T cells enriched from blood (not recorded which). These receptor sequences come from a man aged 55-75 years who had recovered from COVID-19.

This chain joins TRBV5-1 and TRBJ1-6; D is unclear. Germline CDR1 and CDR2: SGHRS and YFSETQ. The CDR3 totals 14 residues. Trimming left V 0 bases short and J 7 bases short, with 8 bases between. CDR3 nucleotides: TGCGCCAGCAGCTTGGGACAACGAAATTCACCCCTCCACTTT. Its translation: CASSLGQRNSPLHF.

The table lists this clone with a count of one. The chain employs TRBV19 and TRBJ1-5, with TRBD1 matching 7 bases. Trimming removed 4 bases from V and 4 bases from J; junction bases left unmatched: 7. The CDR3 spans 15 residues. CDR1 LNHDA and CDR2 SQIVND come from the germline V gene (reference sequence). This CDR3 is CASSKRQGRNQPQHF. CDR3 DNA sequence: TGTGCCAGTAGTAAAAGACAGGGACGAAATCAGCCCCAGCATTTT.

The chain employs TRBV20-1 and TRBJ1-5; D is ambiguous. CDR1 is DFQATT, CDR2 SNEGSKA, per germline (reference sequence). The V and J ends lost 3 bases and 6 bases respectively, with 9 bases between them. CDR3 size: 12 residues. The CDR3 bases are TGCAGTGCTAGTGTGTCTCGTCAGCCCCAGCATTTT. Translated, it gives CSASVSRQPQHF.

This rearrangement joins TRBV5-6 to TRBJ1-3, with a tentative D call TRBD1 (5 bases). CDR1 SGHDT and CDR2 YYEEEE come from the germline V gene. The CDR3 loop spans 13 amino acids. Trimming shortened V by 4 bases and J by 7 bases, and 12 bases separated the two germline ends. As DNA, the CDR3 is TGTGCCAGCAGCCTTCCAGGGTGGAACACCATATATTTT. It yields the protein CASSLPGWNTIYF.

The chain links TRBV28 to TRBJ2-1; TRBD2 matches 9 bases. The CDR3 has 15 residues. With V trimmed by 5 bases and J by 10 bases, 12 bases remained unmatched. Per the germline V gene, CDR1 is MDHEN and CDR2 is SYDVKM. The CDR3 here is CASSPSWTSVSEQFF. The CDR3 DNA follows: TGTGCCAGCAGTCCCTCGTGGACTAGCGTTTCCGAGCAGTTCTTC.

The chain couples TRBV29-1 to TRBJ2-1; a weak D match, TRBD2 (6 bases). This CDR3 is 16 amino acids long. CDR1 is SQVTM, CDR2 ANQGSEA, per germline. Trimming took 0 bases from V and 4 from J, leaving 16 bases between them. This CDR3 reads CSVEDPGLAPYNEQFF. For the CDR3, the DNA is TGCAGCGTTGAAGATCCGGGACTCGCTCCGTACAATGAGCAGTTCTTC.

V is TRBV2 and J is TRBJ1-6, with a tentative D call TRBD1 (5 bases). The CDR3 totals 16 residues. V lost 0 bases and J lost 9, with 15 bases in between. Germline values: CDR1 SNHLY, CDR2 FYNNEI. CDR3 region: CASSEALGGVTSPLHF. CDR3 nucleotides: TGTGCCAGCAGTGAAGCGCTGGGGGGGGTGACTTCACCCCTCCACTTT.

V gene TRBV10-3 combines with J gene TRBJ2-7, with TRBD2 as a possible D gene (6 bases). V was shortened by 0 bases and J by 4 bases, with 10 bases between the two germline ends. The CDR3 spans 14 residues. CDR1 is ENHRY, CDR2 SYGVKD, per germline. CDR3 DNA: TGTGCCATCAGTGAGTCCCTTGGGAGGTACGAGCAGTACTTC. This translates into CAISESLGRYEQYF.

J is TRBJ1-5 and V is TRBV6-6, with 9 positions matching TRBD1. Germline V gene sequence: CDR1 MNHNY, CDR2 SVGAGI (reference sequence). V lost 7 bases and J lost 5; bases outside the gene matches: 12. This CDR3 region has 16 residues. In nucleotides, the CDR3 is TGTGCCAGCACGACGGGGACAGGGTCCCAGGATCAGCCCCAGCATTTT. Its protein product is CASTTGTGSQDQPQHF.

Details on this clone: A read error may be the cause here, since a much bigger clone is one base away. Here the CDR3 DNA reads TGTGCCAGCAGCTTAGGCCAGGGAACCTACAATGAGCAGTTCTTC. It specifies CASSLGQGTYNEQFF. The J gene is TRBJ2-1, the V gene TRBV7-6, with a possible D match to TRBD1 (5 bases). Germline CDR1 is SGHVS and CDR2 is FNYEAQ. V lost 1 base, J lost 2 bases, and 9 bases lay in between. This CDR3 has 15 residues.

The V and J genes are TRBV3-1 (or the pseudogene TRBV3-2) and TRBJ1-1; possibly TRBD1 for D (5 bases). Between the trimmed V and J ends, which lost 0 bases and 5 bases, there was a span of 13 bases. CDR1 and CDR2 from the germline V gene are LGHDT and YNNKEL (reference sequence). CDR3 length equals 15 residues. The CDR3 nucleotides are TGTGCCAGCAGCCAAGATCGTGGCAGGGTGACTGAAGCTTTCTTT. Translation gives CASSQDRGRVTEAFF.

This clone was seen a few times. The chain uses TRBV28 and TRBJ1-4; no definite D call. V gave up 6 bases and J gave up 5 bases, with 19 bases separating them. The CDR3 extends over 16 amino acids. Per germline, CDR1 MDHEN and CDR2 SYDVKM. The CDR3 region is CASSLLGDGQNEKLFF. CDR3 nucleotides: TGTGCCAGCAGCCTTTTGGGAGACGGCCAAAATGAAAAACTGTTTTTT.

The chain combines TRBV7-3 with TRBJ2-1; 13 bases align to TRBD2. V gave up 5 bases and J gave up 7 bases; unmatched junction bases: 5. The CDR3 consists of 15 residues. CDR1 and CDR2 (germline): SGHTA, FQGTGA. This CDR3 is CASSTTSGGSNEQFF. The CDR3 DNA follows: TGTGCCAGCAGCACGACTAGCGGGGGGTCTAATGAGCAGTTCTTC.

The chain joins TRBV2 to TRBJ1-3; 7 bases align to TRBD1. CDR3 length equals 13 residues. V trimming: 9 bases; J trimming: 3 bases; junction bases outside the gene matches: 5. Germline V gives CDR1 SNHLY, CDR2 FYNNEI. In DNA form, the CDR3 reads TGTGCCAGGGTCGGACAGGTTGGAAACACCATATATTTT. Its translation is CARVGQVGNTIYF.

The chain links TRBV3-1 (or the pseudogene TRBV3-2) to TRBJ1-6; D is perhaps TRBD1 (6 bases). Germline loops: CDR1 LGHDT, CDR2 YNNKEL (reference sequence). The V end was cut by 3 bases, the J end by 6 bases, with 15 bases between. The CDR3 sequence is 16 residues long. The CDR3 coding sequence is TGTGCCAGCAGCCACAACAGGGAGCCGTTTAATTCACCCCTCCACTTT. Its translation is CASSHNREPFNSPLHF.

CDR3 nucleotide sequence: TGTGCCAGCAGTAGTACAGGGGACCGTGGCTACACCTTC. Protein product: CASSSTGDRGYTF. The chain is built from TRBV6-5 and TRBJ1-2; 7 bases map to TRBD1. This CDR3 contains 13 residues. Germline-derived CDR1 and CDR2 are MNHEY and SVGAGI. With V trimmed by 5 bases and J by 7 bases, 7 bases remained unmatched.

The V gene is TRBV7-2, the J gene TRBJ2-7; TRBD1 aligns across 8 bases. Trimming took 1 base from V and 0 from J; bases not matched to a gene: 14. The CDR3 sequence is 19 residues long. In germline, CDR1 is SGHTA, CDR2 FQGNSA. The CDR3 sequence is CASSLGIPFGTGNSYEQYF. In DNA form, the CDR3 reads TGTGCCAGCAGCTTAGGTATCCCCTTCGGGACAGGCAACTCCTACGAGCAGTACTTC.

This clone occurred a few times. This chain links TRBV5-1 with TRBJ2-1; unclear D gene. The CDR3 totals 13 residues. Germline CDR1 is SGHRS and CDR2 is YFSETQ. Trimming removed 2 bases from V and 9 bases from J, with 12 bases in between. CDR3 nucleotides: TGCGCCAGCAGCTTTAGCTCCGAAGGTGAGCAGTTCTTC. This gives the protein CASSFSSEGEQFF.

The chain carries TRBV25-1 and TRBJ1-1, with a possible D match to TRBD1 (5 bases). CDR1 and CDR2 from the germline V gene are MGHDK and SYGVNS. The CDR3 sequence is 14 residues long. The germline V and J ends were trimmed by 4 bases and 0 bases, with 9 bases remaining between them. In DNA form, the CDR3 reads TGTGCCAGCAGTGTGGGACTTATGAACACTGAAGCTTTCTTT. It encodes CASSVGLMNTEAFF.

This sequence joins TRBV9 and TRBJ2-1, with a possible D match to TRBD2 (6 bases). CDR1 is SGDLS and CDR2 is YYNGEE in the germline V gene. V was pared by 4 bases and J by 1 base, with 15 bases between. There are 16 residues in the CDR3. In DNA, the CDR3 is TGTGCCAGCAGCCCCAACCCGGGAGCGTCCTACAATGAGCAGTTCTTC. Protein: CASSPNPGASYNEQFF. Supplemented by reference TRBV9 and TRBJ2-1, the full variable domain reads DSGVTQTPKHLITATGQRVTLRCSPRSGDLSVYWYQQSLDQGLQFLIQYYNGEERAKGNILERFSAQQFPDLHSELNLSSLELGDSALYFCASSPNPGASYNEQFFGPGTRLTVL.

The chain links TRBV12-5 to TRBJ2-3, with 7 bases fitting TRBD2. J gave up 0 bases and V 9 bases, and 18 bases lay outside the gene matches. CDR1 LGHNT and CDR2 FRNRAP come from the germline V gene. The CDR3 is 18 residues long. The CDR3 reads CASRKGPGLWFSTDTQYF. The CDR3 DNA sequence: TGTGCTAGCCGGAAAGGTCCGGGACTATGGTTTAGCACAGATACGCAGTATTTT. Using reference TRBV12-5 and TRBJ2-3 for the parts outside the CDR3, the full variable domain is DARVTQTPRHKVTEMGQEVTMRCQPILGHNTVFWYRQTMMQGLELLAYFRNRAPLDDSGMPKDRFSAEMPDATLATLKIQPSEPRDSAVYFCASRKGPGLWFSTDTQYFGPGTRLTVL.

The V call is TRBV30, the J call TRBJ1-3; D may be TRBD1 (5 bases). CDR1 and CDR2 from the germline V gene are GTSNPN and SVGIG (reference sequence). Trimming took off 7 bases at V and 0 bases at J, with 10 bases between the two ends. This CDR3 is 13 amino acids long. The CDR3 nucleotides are TGTGCCTTTAACAGGAACTCTGGAAACACCATATATTTT. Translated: CAFNRNSGNTIYF.

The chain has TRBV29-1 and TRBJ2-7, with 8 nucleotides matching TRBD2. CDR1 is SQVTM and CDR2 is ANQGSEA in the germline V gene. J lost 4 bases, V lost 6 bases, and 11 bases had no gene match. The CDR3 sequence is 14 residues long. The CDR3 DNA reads TGCAGCGTCCGCGGGGGGAGTCAGGCGTACGAGCAGTACTTC. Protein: CSVRGGSQAYEQYF.

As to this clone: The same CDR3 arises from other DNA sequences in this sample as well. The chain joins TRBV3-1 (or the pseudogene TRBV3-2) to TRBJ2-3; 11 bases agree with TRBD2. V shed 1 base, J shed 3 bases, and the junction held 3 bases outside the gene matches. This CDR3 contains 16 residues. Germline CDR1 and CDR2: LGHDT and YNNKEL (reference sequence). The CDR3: CASSQGLAGGTDTQYF. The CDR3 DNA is TGTGCCAGCAGCCAAGGGCTAGCGGGGGGTACAGATACGCAGTATTTT.

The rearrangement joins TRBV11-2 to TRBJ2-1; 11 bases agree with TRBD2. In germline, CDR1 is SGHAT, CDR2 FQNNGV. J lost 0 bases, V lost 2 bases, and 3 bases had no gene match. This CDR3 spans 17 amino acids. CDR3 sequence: CASSLIAGGSSYNEQFF. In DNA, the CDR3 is TGTGCCAGCAGCTTAATAGCGGGGGGGAGCTCCTACAATGAGCAGTTCTTC.